This T cell receptor (beta chain) was identified in a study of PD-1 blockade in classical Hodgkin lymphoma. Relapse was seen in all patients after autologous stem cell transplantation, and brentuximab vedotin exposure was variable. Sequenced by immunoSEQ multiplex PCR; TCRdb stores in-frame clones only, minus some. The sample has roughly 70,000 clones; 71% are singletons. Trimming cost V 5 bases and J 3 bases; bases outside gene matches: 17. The germline CDR1 and CDR2 sequences are SGHVS and FQNEAQ. CDR3 size: 18 residues. This clonotype was sampled from a human donor with classical Hodgkin lymphoma. The sequencing here drew on peripheral blood mononuclear cells (PBMCs), taken before the second cycle of nivolumab. This rearrangement joins TRBV7-8 to TRBJ1-1; 8 bases agree with TRBD1. The CDR3 spells CASSQIWQGALTYTEAFF. CDR3 nucleotides: TGTGCCAGCAGCCAGATCTGGCAGGGGGCGCTTACGTACACTGAAGCTTTCTTT.